The present entry profiles one T cell receptor (beta chain) with its context. These data are taken from a study of blood T cell repertoires in COVID-19. Across the study: COVID-19 samples from acute and convalescent phases originated in the United States, Italy and Spain.

The CDR3 covers 17 residues. From germline, CDR1 is LGHNA and CDR2 YNFKEQ. V gave up 1 base and J gave up 1 base; unmatched junction bases: 7. In the source study's methods: Counts of nucleated cells, estimated from reference gene primer amplification, were obtained. The assay was immunoSEQ multiplex PCR, and TCRdb's table has in-frame clones only and misses some. V, J and clone size reflect that table, while D and trimming were determined from the DNA. The sample comprises around 130,000 clones, about 90% of which are singletons, and roughly 10% rests with the top ten. The sequence derives from a man in his sixties with active or convalescent COVID-19. V usage is TRBV4-2 and J usage is TRBJ1-1, with 9 bases lining up with TRBD1. What was sequenced was peripheral blood. This CDR3 reads CASSQGNRGRGNTEAFF. In DNA, the CDR3 is TGTGCCAGCAGCCAAGGCAACAGGGGGCGAGGGAACACTGAAGCTTTCTTT.